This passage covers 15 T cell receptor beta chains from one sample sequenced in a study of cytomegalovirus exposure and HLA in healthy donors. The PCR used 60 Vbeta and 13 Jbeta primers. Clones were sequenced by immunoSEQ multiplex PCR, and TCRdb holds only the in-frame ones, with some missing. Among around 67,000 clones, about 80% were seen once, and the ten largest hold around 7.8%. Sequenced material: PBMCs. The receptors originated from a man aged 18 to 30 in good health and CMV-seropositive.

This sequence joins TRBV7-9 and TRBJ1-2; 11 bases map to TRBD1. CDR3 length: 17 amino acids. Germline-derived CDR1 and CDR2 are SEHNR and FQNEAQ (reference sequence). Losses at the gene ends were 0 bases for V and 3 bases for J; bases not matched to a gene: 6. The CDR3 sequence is CASSLAKGQGDDYGYTF. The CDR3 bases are TGTGCCAGCAGCTTAGCAAAGGGACAGGGGGATGACTATGGCTACACCTTC.

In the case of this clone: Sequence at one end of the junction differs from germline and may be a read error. CDR3 residues: CASSLAGLAGEDKTQYF. The CDR3 nucleotides are TGTGCTAGCAGCTTAGCGGGACTAGCGGGGGAAGATAAGACCCAGTACTTC. This sequence joins TRBV7-7 and TRBJ2-5, with 14 positions matching TRBD2. Germline CDR1 reads SSHAT; CDR2 reads FNYEAQ (reference sequence). This CDR3 is built from 17 residues.

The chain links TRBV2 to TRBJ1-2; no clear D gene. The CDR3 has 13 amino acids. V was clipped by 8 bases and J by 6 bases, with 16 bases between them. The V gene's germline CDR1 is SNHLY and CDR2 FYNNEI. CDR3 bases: TGTGCCAGCCAAATCGACCTGGAGAATGGCTACACCTTC. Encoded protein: CASQIDLENGYTF.

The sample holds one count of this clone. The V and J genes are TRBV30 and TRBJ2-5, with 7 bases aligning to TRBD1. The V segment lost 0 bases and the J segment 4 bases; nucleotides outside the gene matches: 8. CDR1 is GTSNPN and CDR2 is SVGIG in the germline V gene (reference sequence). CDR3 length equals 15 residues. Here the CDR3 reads CAWSVRYRGVETQYF. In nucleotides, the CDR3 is TGTGCCTGGAGTGTACGTTACAGGGGAGTAGAGACCCAGTACTTC. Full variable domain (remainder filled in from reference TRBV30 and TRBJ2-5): SQTIHQWPATLVQPVGSPLSLECTVEGTSNPNLYWYRQAAGRGLQLLFYSVGIGQISSEVPQNLSASRPQDRQFILSSKKLLLSDSGFYLCAWSVRYRGVETQYFGPGTRLLVL.

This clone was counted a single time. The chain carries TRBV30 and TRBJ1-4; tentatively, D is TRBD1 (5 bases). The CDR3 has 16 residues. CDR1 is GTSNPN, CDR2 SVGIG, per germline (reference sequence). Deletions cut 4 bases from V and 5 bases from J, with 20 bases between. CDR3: CAWTFPLGGSNEKLFF. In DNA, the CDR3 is TGTGCCTGGACTTTTCCCTTGGGGGGTTCGAATGAAAAACTGTTTTTT.

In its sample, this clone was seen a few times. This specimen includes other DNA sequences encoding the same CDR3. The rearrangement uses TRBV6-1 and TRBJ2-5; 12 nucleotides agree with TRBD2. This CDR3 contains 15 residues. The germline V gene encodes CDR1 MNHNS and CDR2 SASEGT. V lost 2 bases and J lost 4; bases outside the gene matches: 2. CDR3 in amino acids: CASSELAGGPETQYF. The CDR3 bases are TGTGCCAGCAGTGAACTAGCGGGAGGGCCAGAGACCCAGTACTTC.

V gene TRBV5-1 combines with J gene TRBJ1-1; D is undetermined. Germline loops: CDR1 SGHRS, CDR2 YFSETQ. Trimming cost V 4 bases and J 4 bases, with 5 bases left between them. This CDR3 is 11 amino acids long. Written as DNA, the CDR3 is TGCGCCAGCAGCGCAGGCACTGAAGCTTTCTTT. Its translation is CASSAGTEAFF.

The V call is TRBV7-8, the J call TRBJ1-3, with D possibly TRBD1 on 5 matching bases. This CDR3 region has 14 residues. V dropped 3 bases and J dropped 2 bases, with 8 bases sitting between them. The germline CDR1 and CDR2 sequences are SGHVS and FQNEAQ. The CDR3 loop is CASSFRGTGNTIYF. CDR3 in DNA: TGTGCCAGCAGCTTTAGGGGAACTGGAAACACCATATATTTT. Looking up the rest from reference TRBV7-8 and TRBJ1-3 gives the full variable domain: GAGVSQSPRYKVAKRGQDVALRCDPISGHVSLFWYQQALGQGPEFLTYFQNEAQLDKSGLPSDRFFAERPEGSVSTLKIQRTQQEDSAVYLCASSFRGTGNTIYFGEGSWLTVV.

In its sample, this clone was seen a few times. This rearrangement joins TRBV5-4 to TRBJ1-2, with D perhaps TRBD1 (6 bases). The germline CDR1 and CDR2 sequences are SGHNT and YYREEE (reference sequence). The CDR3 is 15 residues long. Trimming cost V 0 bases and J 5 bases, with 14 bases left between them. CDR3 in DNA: TGTGCCAGCAGCTTGGGGGACACCCCGTGGTATGGCTACACCTTC. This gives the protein CASSLGDTPWYGYTF.

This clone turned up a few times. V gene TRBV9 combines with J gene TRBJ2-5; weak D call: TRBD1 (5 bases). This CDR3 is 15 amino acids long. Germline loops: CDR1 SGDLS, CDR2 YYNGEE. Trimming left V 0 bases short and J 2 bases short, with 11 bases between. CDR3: CASSVGVGQQETQYF. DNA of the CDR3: TGTGCCAGCAGCGTAGGGGTGGGGCAGCAAGAGACCCAGTACTTC.

CDR3 loop: CASSEPQAGDFYNEQFF. CDR3 bases: TGTGCCAGCAGTGAGCCCCAAGCGGGAGACTTTTACAATGAGCAGTTCTTC. The chain employs TRBV25-1 and TRBJ2-1; 8 bases align to TRBD2. J lost 4 bases, V lost 3 bases, and 11 bases had no gene match. Germline CDR1 MGHDK, CDR2 SYGVNS. This CDR3 region has 17 residues.

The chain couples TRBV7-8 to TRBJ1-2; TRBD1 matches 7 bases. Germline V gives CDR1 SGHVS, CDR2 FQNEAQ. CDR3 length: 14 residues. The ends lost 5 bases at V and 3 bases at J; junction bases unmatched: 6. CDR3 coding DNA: TGTGCCAGCAGCCCAGGGACAGACCACTATGGCTACACCTTC. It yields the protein CASSPGTDHYGYTF.

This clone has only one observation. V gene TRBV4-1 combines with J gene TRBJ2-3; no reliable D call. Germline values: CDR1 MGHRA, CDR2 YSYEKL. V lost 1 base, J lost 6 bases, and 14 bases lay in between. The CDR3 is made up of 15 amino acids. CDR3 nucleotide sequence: TGCGCCAGCAGCCAAGGACCTCCTAGTTCGGATACGCAGTATTTT. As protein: CASSQGPPSSDTQYF.

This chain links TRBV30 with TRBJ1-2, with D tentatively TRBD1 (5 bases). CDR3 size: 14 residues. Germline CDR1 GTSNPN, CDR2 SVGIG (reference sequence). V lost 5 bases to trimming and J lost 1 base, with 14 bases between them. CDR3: CAWFRVRVNYGYTF. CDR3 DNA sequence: TGTGCCTGGTTTCGGGTCAGGGTTAACTATGGCTACACCTTC.

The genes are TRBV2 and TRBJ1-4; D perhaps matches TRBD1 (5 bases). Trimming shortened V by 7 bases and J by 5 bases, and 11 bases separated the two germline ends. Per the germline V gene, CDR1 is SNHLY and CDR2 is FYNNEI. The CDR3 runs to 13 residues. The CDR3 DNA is TGTGCCAGCACCTGGGACTCAAATGAAAAACTGTTTTTT. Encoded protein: CASTWDSNEKLFF.